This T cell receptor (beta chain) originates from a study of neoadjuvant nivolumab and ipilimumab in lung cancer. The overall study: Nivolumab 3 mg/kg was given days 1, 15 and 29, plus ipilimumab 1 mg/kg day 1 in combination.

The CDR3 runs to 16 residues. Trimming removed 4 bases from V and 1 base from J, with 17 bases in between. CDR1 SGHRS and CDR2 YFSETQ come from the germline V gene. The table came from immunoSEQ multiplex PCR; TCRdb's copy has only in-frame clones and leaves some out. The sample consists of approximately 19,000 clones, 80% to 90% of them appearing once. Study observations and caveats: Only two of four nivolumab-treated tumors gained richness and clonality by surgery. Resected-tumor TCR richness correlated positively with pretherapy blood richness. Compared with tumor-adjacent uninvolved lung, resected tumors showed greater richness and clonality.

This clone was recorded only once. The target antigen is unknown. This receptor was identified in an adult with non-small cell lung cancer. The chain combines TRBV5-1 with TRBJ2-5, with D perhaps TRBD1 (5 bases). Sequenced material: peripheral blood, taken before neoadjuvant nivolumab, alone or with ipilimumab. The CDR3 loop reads CASSGSRWGAQETQYF. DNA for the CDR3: TGCGCCAGCAGCGGGTCCCGATGGGGCGCCCAAGAGACCCAGTACTTC.